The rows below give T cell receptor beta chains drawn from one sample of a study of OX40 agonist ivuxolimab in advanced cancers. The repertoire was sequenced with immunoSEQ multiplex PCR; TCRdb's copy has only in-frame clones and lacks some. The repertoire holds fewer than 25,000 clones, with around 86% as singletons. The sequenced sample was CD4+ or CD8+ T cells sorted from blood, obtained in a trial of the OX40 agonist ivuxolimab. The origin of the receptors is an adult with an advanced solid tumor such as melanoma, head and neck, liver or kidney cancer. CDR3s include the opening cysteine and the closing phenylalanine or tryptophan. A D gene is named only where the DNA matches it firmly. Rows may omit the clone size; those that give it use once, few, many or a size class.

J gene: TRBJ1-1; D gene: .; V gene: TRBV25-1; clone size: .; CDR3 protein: CASSEYQEGTEAFF; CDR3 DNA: TGTGCCAGCAGTGAATACCAGGAGGGCACTGAAGCTTTCTTT
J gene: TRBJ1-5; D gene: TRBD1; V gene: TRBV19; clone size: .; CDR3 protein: CASSLDRGQGTQHF; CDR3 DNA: TGTGCCAGTAGTCTGGACAGGGGGCAGGGGACCCAGCATTTT
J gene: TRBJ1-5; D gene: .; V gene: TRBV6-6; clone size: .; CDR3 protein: CASSLTGPTLSQHF; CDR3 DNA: TGTGCCAGCAGTCTAACAGGGCCAACCTTATCCCAGCATTTT
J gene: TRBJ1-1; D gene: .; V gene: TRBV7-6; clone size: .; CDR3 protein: CASSLELNTEAFF; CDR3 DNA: TGTGCCAGCAGCTTAGAACTGAACACTGAAGCTTTCTTT
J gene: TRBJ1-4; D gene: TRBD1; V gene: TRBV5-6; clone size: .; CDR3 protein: CASRTQGFGEKLFF; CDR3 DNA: TGTGCCAGCAGAACACAGGGGTTCGGAGAAAAACTGTTTTTT
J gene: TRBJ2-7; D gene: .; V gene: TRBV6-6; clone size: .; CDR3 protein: CASSRTEGFSYEQYF; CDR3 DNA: TGTGCCAGCAGCCGGACGGAAGGATTCTCCTACGAGCAGTACTTC
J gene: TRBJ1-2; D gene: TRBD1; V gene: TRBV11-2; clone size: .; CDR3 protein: CASSPRTGGHGYTF; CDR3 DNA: TGTGCCAGCAGCCCACGGACAGGGGGCCATGGCTACACCTTC
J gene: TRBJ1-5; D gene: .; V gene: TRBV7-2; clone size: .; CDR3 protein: CASSSDSYSNQPQHF; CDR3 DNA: TGTGCCAGCAGCTCCGACAGCTATAGCAATCAGCCCCAGCATTTT
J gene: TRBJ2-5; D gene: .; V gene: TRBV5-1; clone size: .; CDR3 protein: CASSPDSFQETQYF; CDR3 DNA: TGCGCCAGCAGCCCCGACAGTTTTCAAGAGACCCAGTACTTC
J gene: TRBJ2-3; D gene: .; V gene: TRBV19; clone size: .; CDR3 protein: CASSLSGNTDTQYF; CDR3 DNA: TGTGCCAGTTCCCTTAGCGGTAACACAGATACGCAGTATTTT
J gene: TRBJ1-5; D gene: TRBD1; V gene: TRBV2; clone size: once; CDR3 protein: CASRRGQGVSQPQHF; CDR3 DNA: TGTGCCAGCAGACGCGGACAGGGGGTCTCTCAGCCCCAGCATTTT
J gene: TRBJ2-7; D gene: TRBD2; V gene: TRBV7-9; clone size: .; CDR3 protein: CASSPSLAGTYEQYF; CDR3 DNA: TGTGCCAGCAGCCCCTCCCTAGCGGGTACCTACGAGCAGTACTTC
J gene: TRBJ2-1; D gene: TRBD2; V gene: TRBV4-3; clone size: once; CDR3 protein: CASSHLAGDGNNEQFF; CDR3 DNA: TGCGCCAGCAGCCATCTAGCGGGAGATGGGAACAATGAGCAGTTCTTC
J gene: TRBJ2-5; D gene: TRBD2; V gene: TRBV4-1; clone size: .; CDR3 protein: CASSPMGGRTETQYF; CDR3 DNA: TGCGCCAGCAGCCCCATGGGCGGGAGGACAGAGACCCAGTACTTC
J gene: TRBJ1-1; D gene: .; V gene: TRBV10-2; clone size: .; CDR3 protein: CASTWTSATEAFF; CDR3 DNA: TGCGCCAGCACCTGGACCAGCGCCACTGAAGCTTTCTTT
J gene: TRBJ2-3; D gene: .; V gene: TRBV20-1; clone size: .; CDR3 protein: CSARAGDTQYF; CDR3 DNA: TGCAGTGCTAGGGCTGGGGATACGCAGTATTTT
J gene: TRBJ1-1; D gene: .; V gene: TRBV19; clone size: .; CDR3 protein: CASSSPGAHRAEAFF; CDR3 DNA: TGTGCCAGTAGTTCCCCCGGAGCGCATCGAGCTGAAGCTTTCTTT
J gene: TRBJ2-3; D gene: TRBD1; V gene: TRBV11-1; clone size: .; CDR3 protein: CASSRDSSTDTQYF; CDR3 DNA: TGTGCCAGCAGTCGGGACAGCTCCACAGATACGCAGTATTTT
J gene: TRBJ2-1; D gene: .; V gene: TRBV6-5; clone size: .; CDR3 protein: CASTMNNEQFF; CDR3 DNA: TGTGCCAGCACCATGAACAATGAGCAGTTCTTC
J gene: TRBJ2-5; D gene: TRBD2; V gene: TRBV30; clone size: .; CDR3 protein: CAWSPGLAEETQYF; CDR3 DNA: TGTGCCTGGAGTCCGGGACTAGCGGAAGAGACCCAGTACTTC